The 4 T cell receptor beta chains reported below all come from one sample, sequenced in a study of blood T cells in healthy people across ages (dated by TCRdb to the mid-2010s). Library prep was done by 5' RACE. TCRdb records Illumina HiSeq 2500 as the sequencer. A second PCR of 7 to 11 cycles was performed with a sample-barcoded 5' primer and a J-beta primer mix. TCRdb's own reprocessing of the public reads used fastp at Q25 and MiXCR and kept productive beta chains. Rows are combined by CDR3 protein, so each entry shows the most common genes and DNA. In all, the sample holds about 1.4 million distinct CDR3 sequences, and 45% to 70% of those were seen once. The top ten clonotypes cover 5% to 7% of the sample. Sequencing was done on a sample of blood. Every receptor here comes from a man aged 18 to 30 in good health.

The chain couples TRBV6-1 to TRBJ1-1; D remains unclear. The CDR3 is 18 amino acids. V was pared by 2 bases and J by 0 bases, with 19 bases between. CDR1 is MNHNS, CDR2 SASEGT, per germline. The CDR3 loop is CASSEPPGWIPMNTEAFF. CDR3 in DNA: TGTGCCAGCAGTGAACCACCGGGGTGGATACCGATGAACACTGAAGCTTTCTTT.

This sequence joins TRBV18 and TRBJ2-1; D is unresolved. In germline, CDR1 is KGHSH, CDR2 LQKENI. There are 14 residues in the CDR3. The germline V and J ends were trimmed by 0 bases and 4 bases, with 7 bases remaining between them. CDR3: CASSPPEHYNEQFF. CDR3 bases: TGTGCCAGCTCACCACCGGAACATTACAATGAGCAGTTCTTC.

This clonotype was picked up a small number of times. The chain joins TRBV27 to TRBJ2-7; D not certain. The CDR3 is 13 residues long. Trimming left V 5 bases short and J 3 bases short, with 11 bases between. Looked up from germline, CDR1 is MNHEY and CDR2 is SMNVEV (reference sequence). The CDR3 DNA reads TGTGCCAGCAGTATCAGCCCCTACTACGAGCAGTACTTC. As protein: CASSISPYYEQYF.

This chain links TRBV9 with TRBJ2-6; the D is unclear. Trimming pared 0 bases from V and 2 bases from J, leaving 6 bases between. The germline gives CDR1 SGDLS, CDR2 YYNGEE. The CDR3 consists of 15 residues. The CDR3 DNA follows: TGTGCCAGCAGCGTAGACAGCCCTGGGGCCAACGTCCTGACTTTC. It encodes CASSVDSPGANVLTF.